Listed below are T cell receptor beta chains from one sample, sequenced in a study of blood T cell repertoires in COVID-19. TCRdb's table, derived via immunoSEQ multiplex PCR, lists solely in-frame clones and lacks some. The repertoire holds about 200,000 clones, about nine tenths seen once, with roughly 6% in the top ten. The material sequenced was peripheral blood. The receptors were gathered from a man in his 60s who had recovered from COVID-19. The conserved cysteine and the conserved F or W are not part of the CDR3 here. Fields, in order: J gene, V gene, CDR3 protein.

J: TRBJ2-3
V: TRBV6-2/TRBV6-3
CDR3: ASSYGSGTSFTDTQY

J: TRBJ2-1
V: TRBV27
CDR3: ASNEWGSGLGGRQF

J: TRBJ1-2
V: TRBV18
CDR3: ASSEDPTAIYGYT

J: TRBJ2-2
V: TRBV6-5
CDR3: ASSSRDTGELF

J: TRBJ2-7
V: TRBV28
CDR3: ASNTGGWYEQY

J: TRBJ2-7
V: TRBV28
CDR3: ASTSRGGIFSYEQY

J: TRBJ2-1
V: TRBV5-4
CDR3: ASSLELAFPNEQF

J: TRBJ1-1
V: TRBV6-5
CDR3: ASSYQRTGRNTEAF

J: TRBJ2-7
V: TRBV15
CDR3: ATSTTRPGKAYEQY

J: TRBJ2-7
V: TRBV19
CDR3: ASSPTGGPYEQY

J: TRBJ2-5
V: TRBV30
CDR3: AWSADSWYQETQY

J: TRBJ1-2
V: TRBV7-2
CDR3: ASSSNRGRLHYGYT

J: TRBJ2-3
V: TRBV7-2
CDR3: ASSLTGTSPQDTQY

J: TRBJ2-3
V: TRBV7-2
CDR3: ASSPGGVTDTQY

J: TRBJ2-1
V: TRBV25-1
CDR3: ASSEASGTYNEQF

J: TRBJ2-4
V: TRBV13
CDR3: ASSQTGPAKNIQY

J: TRBJ2-7
V: TRBV5-1
CDR3: ASSLEGAGYEQY

J: TRBJ1-5
V: TRBV5-1
CDR3: ASSLGLSNQPQH

J: TRBJ2-3
V: TRBV9
CDR3: ASSVGVSGRAGTDTQY

J: TRBJ2-7
V: TRBV5-4
CDR3: ASSPGGTYEQY

J: TRBJ2-7
V: TRBV18
CDR3: ASSPRGESYEQY

J: TRBJ2-1
V: TRBV9
CDR3: ASSVRLAGGSSYNEQF

J: TRBJ2-2
V: TRBV18
CDR3: ASSPQGAGTGELF

J: TRBJ1-1
V: TRBV9
CDR3: ASSVDTLDTEAF

J: TRBJ1-2
V: TRBV6-5
CDR3: ASRGNRDSHGYT